Described below is a single T cell receptor (beta chain) sequence and its context. The data were taken from a study of blood T cell repertoires in COVID-19. Germline V gene data show CDR1 as SGDLS and CDR2 as YYNGEE. This CDR3 is built from 17 residues. The ends lost 0 bases at V and 2 bases at J; junction bases unmatched: 6. Method: immunoSEQ multiplex PCR; TCRdb's copy keeps in-frame clones and lacks some. This sample carries approximately 110,000 clones, 88% of them seen once, and the ten largest clones take roughly 8.1%. This sequence was found in a woman between 65 and 79 years old who had recovered from COVID-19. The source material was peripheral blood. The V call is TRBV9, the J call TRBJ2-3; the match to TRBD2 covers 10 bases. Here the CDR3 DNA reads TGTGCCAGCAGCGTAGGGGCTAGCGGGAGTTACACAGATACGCAGTATTTT. This sequence encodes CASSVGASGSYTDTQYF.